This TCR beta chain derives from a study of regulatory T cells in long-lasting Graves disease (dated by TCRdb to about 2021). With respect to the entire study: In the newly diagnosed Graves' disease group, patients had been taking antithyroid drugs for less than 3 months. The study took place in China and was registered as a clinical trial. TCR sequencing covered approximately 13 persistent and about 20 newly diagnosed Graves' disease patients, some 33 samples in total. Persistent Graves' disease patients were compared with newly diagnosed Graves' disease patients by peripheral blood TCR sequencing and RNA sequencing. Overall results and qualifications from the work: Sequencing and analysis were limited to the TCR beta chain. Only peripheral blood was studied, because thyroid tissue, the primary lesion, was inaccessible. Lower TCR Shannon entropy and fewer highly expanded clones were observed in persistent Graves' disease patients than in newly diagnosed patients, which suggested clonal expansion. The small sample size was acknowledged by the authors as a limitation that may reduce accuracy. Preferential use of TRBV28, TRBJ1-2 and TRBJ2-5 was observed in persistent disease, whereas TRBV20-1 and TRBJ2-1 were favored in newly diagnosed disease. Patients with persistent disease shared more public clonotypes (around 2,700) than newly diagnosed patients did (966).

What the time point label conveys for this sample: newly diagnosed GD, antithyroid drugs for less than 3 months. For both TCR sequencing and RNA sequencing, RNA was extracted from PBMCs using TRIzol. Graves' disease was diagnosed according to American Thyroid Association guidelines. Patients were recruited from an endocrinology department in Xi'an, China. Each patient gave 8.5 to 9.5 milliliters of peripheral blood, collected in an EDTA anticoagulant tube. Ficoll Paque Plus density gradient separation was used to isolate PBMCs, and no further T cell sorting was performed. An Agilent 2100 Bioanalyzer and agarose gel were used to assess RNA quality, and a NanoDrop 2000 was used to measure RNA concentration. The germline V gene encodes CDR1 SGDLS and CDR2 YYNGEE. Trimmed from V: 0 bases; trimmed from J: 3 bases; junction bases lacking a gene match: 10. From its cysteine to its phenylalanine, the CDR3 spans 17 amino acids. Only CDR3 DNA is held: 51 bases, read in frame from base 1.

This clonotype was recorded a few times. Its antigen target is currently unknown. One base away there is no much larger clone; base qualities are not given. To prepare the library, multiplex PCR was applied. The data were produced on an Illumina HiSeq 4000. CDR3 regions were amplified by Arm-PCR with iRepertoire HTBI primers to construct TCR beta libraries. Before sequencing, the PCR products went through gel purification. In the authors' own workflow: Gene usage analysis of CDR3 amino acid clonotypes relied on the roughly 64 TRBV and 13 to 15 TRBJ segments identified across samples. COPE and FqMerger were used to merge filtered high-quality paired reads into contigs. BLAST was used to align contigs to IMGT TRBV, TRBD and TRBJ reference genes, with CDR3 defined following IMGT. Any clonotype with a frequency above 0.1% was classified as a highly expanded clone. Repertoire diversity was measured by Shannon entropy, and V-J evenness by the Gini coefficient. A clonotype was considered public if more than one individual shared it. TCRdb trimmed public reads at Q25 via fastp, called clones via MiXCR and kept in-frame beta chains. Rows merge per CDR3 protein into single entries with the most common DNA and genes. The V and J calls follow TCRdb's processing rather than the paper's. This sample comprises 500,000 or so distinct CDR3 sequences, about 16% of them detected only once. The top ten constitute approximately 25% of the sample.

The data also belong to a second study, concerning T cells in Graves' hyperthyroidism and ophthalmopathy. As the second study states: A patient counted as having stable Graves' hyperthyroidism if no progression to ophthalmopathy occurred over 18 months of follow-up. Hyperthyroidism patients were aged 18 to 65 years and newly diagnosed, with disease duration of less than 2 months. Patients with uncontrolled infections, other autoimmune diseases, pregnancy or lactation were excluded. Diagnoses relied on clinical symptoms, serum thyroxine and TRAb, thyroid ultrasound and orbital computed tomography. The TCR CDR3 was subjected to a first round of RT-PCR using the HTBI primer set and the Qiagen OneStep RT-PCR kit. Most expanded thyroid clonotypes (frequency above 0.001) were also found in blood, which suggests that blood repertoires may mirror thyroid immune responses. In cross-validation, a model built on a 13 V-J signature told ophthalmopathy apart from stable hyperthyroidism with under 90% sensitivity and roughly 83% specificity, and in testing the same model reached 80%/75%. In validation, the model predicted progression to ophthalmopathy a median of 6.5 months before onset, with about 70% sensitivity and 72.22% specificity. TCR V-J signatures able to tell the groups apart were searched for in a discovery cohort of 90 to 100 patients, of whom approximately 40 had Graves' ophthalmopathy and more than 55 had stable Graves' hyperthyroidism. Whether ophthalmopathy could be predicted prospectively was tested in an independent validation cohort made up of about 20 hyperthyroidism patients plus 17 patients who later progressed to ophthalmopathy. For training and testing, the roughly 97 patients in the discovery cohort were randomly divided in a 7:3 ratio. In over five Graves' hyperthyroidism patients, the study also compared T-cell repertoires from thyroid tissue with T-cell repertoires from blood. After sampling, hyperthyroidism patients received methimazole starting at 30 mg daily, and ophthalmopathy patients received high-dose intravenous methylprednisolone. The libraries were constructed in a second round of multiplex PCR and then size-selected and purified. The libraries were sequenced on an Illumina HiSeq2000 using paired-end 100 bp reads. SOAPnuke was used to process the raw data, removing reads that contained adapters or uncalled bases, had a mean Phred below 15, or lacked an exact match to the constant primer or identifier. High-quality paired reads were merged using COPE v1.2.5, and each unique nucleotide sequence was defined as a clonotype. Clonotypes were aligned to IMGT TRBV, TRBD and TRBJ reference segments using MiTCR v1.1. The analysis included only V-J combinations with a frequency above 0.0001, which together covered 99% to 99.2% of the repertoires. A TCS score was defined as the ratio between F50 (clonal expansion) and ExV (chaos), using BLOSUM62-based TCRdist between CDR3 peptides within each V-J. Welch's t-statistics and random forest reduced 514 V-J features to 13, which were used in a naive Bayes classifier (R e1071). Sample size was not statistically predetermined, and blinding of investigators to group allocation was not performed. TCR Vbeta CDR3 sequencing of 135 peripheral blood samples (more than 40 ophthalmopathy, 75 to 85 hyperthyroidism and approximately 17 progressor patients) is reported in the paper.

Sequenced material: peripheral blood mononuclear cells (PBMCs), taken at new diagnosis, from a patient treated with antithyroid drugs. This clonotype originated in a woman aged 35-65 years with Graves disease. Donor details come from another sample of the same person, matched by shared clones. Recombination connected TRBV9 to TRBJ1-1, with 8 junctional bases fitting TRBD1. The bases read TGTGCCAGCAGCGTAGCTCCAGGGGGCAGGTGGGACACTGAAGCTTTCTTT. Protein translation: CASSVAPGGRWDTEAFF.